This TCR beta chain was captured by sequencing in a study of blood T cell repertoires in COVID-19. The assay was immunoSEQ multiplex PCR, and TCRdb's table has in-frame clones only and misses some. The sample lists about 17,000 clones; 75% to 90% were seen once. Germline CDR1 reads SGHTA; CDR2 reads FQGNSA. The CDR3 is made up of 16 amino acids. The ends lost 6 bases at V and 4 bases at J; junction bases unmatched: 9. This TCR derives from a man aged 45-60 years with active COVID-19. The V and J genes are TRBV7-2 and TRBJ2-2, with 9 bases fitting TRBD1. Sequences were obtained from peripheral blood. The chain's CDR3 is CASRLTGGAGTGELFF. Written as DNA, the CDR3 is TGTGCCAGCAGACTAACAGGGGGCGCCGGCACCGGGGAGCTGTTTTTT.